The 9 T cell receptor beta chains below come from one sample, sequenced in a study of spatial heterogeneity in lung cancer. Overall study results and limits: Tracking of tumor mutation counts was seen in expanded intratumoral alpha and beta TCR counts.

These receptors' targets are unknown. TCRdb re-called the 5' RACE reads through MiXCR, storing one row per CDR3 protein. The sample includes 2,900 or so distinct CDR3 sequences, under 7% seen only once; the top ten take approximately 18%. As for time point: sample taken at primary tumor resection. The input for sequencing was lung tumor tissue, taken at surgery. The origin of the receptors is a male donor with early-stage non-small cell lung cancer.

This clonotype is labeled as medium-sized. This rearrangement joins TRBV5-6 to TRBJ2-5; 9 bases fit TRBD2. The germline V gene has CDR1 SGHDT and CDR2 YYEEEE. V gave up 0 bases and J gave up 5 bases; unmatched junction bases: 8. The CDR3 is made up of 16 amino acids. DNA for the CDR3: TGTGCCAGCAGCTTGGGGGCCGGGACTAGCCTCGAGACCCAGTACTTC. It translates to CASSLGAGTSLETQYF.

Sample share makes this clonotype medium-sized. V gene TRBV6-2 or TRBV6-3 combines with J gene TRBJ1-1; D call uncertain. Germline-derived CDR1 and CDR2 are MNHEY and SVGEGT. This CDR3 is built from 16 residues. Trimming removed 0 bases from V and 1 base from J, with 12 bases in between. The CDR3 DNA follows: TGTGCCAGCAGTTACTCGGCGGCGGCGTCGAACACTGAAGCTTTCTTT. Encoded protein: CASSYSAAASNTEAFF.

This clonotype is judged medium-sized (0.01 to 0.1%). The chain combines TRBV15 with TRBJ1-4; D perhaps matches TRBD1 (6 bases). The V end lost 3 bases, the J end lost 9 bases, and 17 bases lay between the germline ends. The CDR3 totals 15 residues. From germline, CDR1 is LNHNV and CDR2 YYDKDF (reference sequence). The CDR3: CATSSDIGQNQKLFF. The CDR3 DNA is TGTGCCACCAGCAGTGATATCGGACAGAATCAAAAACTGTTTTTT.

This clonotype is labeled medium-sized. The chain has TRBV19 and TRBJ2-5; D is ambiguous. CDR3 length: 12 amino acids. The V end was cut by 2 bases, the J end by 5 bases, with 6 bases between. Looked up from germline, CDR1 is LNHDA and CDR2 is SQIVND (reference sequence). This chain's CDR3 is CASSIPWETQYF. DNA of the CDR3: TGTGCCAGTAGTATACCATGGGAGACCCAGTACTTC. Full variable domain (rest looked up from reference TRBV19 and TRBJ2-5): DGGITQSPKYLFRKEGQNVTLSCEQNLNHDAMYWYRQDPGQGLRLIYYSQIVNDFQKGDIAEGYSVSREKKESFPLTVTSAQKNPTAFYLCASSIPWETQYFGPGTRLLVL.

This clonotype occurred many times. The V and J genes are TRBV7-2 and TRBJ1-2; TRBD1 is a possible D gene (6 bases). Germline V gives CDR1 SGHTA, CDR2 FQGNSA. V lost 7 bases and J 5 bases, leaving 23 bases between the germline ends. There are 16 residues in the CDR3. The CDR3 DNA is TGTGCCAGCACCGTGAACATGGGGGCCGGAGAATATGGCTACACCTTC. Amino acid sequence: CASTVNMGAGEYGYTF.

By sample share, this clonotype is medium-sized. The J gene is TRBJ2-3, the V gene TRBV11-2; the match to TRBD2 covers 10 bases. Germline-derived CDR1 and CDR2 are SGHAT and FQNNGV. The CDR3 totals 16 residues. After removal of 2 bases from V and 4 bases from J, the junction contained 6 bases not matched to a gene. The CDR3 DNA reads TGTGCCAGCAGCTTACTAGCGGGAGCTACTCCAGATACGCAGTATTTT. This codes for CASSLLAGATPDTQYF.

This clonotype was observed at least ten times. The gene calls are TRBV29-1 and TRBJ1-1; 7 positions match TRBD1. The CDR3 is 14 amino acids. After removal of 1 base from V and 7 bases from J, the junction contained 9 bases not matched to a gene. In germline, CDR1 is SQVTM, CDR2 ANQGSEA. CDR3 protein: CSVEGDRGGGEAFF. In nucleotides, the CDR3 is TGCAGCGTTGAAGGGGACAGAGGGGGTGGTGAAGCTTTCTTT.

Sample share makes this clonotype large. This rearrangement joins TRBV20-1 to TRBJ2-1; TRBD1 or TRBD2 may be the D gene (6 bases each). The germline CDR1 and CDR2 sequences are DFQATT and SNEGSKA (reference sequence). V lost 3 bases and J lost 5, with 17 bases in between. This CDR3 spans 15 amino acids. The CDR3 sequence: CSAREGGRIDNEQFF. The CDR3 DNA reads TGCAGTGCTAGGGAGGGGGGACGGATCGACAATGAGCAGTTCTTC.

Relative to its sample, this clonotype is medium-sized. The CDR3 bases are TGCAGTGCTATGGGACTAGCCGGAGAGACCCAGTACTTC. Residues: CSAMGLAGETQYF. The V gene is TRBV20-1, the J gene TRBJ2-5; 9 positions agree with TRBD2. CDR3 length: 13 amino acids. Germline V gene sequence: CDR1 DFQATT, CDR2 SNEGSKA (reference sequence). V dropped 4 bases and J dropped 4; count of bases not matched to a gene: 4.